Listed here are 27 T cell receptor beta chains from one sample, sequenced in a study of patients and donors after allogeneic stem cell transplantation (dated by TCRdb to between 2020 and 2021). Receptor amplification or capture employed RT-PCR. The run used a NextSeq 550. TCRdb's own reprocessing of the public reads used fastp at Q25 and MiXCR and kept productive beta chains. Every CDR3 protein is listed once, alongside the most common genes and DNA of its rows. The sample has 110,000 or so distinct CDR3 sequences on record, 35% to 45% of them singletons. Jointly, the top ten make up around 30% of the sample. Sequences were obtained from blood, either unsorted or a sorted T cell fraction (not recorded which). These receptor sequences come from a human donor who was either an allogeneic HSCT recipient or a stem cell or donor lymphocyte infusion donor (not recorded which). It is not recorded whose cells these are; they may come from a transplant donor.

The chain has TRBV15 and TRBJ2-7, with 7 bases that match TRBD1. V trimming: 0 bases; J trimming: 4 bases; junction bases outside the gene matches: 9. Germline V gives CDR1 LNHNV, CDR2 YYDKDF (reference sequence). The CDR3 spans 16 residues. This chain's CDR3 is CATSRDQQGMRYEQYF. DNA of the CDR3: TGTGCCACCAGCAGAGATCAACAGGGGATGCGATACGAGCAGTACTTC.

The genes are TRBV7-6 and TRBJ1-1; D gene unclear. With 5 bases removed from V and 1 base from J, the gap between germline ends came to 11 bases. The CDR3 consists of 14 residues. Germline V gene sequence: CDR1 SGHVS, CDR2 FNYEAQ. CDR3 residues: CASSPRSRNTEAFF. The DNA of the CDR3 is TGTGCCAGCAGCCCCCGCTCGAGGAACACTGAAGCTTTCTTT. The variable domain in full, with the rest retrieved from reference TRBV7-6 and TRBJ1-1, is GAGVSQSPRYKVTKRGQDVALRCDPISGHVSLYWYRQALGQGPEFLTYFNYEAQQDKSGLPNDRFSAERPEGSISTLTIQRTEQRDSAMYRCASSPRSRNTEAFFGQGTRLTVV.

Ten or more counts support this clonotype. The V call is TRBV29-1, the J call TRBJ2-3; TRBD2 agrees at 11 bases. This CDR3 has 17 amino acids. Germline-derived CDR1 and CDR2 are SQVTM and ANQGSEA. Trimming at V came to 0 bases and at J to 1 base, leaving 6 bases not matched to a gene. This CDR3 is CSVEDPQLAGGTDTQYF. CDR3 nucleotide sequence: TGCAGCGTTGAAGATCCTCAACTAGCGGGAGGCACAGATACGCAGTATTTT.

The chain combines TRBV7-2 with TRBJ2-3; D gene uncertain. Looked up from germline, CDR1 is SGHTA and CDR2 is FQGNSA. The V end lost 6 bases, the J end lost 4 bases, and 8 bases lay between the germline ends. This CDR3 spans 12 amino acids. This CDR3 reads CASSRRPDTQYF. The CDR3 coding sequence is TGTGCCAGCAGTCGGAGACCAGATACGCAGTATTTT.

Remarks on this clonotype: A junction end diverges from the germline sequence, so it may reflect a read error. The gene calls are TRBV4-3 and TRBJ1-2, with a possible D match to TRBD1 (5 bases). Per germline, CDR1 LGHNA and CDR2 YSLEER. The CDR3 covers 16 residues. CDR3 DNA sequence: TGCGCCAGCAGCCAAGATCCGACAGACCCTAACTATGGCTTCACCTTC. Translating it yields CASSQDPTDPNYGFTF.

The chain combines TRBV6-2 or TRBV6-3 with TRBJ1-5; 7 positions match TRBD1. The CDR3 extends over 15 amino acids. After removal of 6 bases from V and 2 bases from J, the junction contained 7 bases not matched to a gene. CDR1 and CDR2 from the germline V gene are MNHEY and SVGEGT. CDR3: CASSLTGLGNQPQHF. Here the CDR3 DNA reads TGTGCCAGCAGCCTGACAGGGTTGGGCAATCAGCCCCAGCATTTT.

This clonotype showed up just a few times. The chain has TRBV29-1 and TRBJ1-2; TRBD1 aligns across 7 bases. The CDR3 loop spans 11 amino acids. V dropped 7 bases and J dropped 2; count of bases not matched to a gene: 1. Germline CDR1 is SQVTM and CDR2 is ANQGSEA. The CDR3, as DNA: TGCAGCGCAGGGGGGAACTATGGCTACACCTTC. Translating gives CSAGGNYGYTF.

This rearrangement joins TRBV20-1 to TRBJ1-6, with TRBD1 matching 10 bases. V lost 3 bases to trimming and J lost 7 bases; unmatched junction nucleotides: 3. Germline values: CDR1 DFQATT, CDR2 SNEGSKA (reference sequence). The CDR3 spans 14 residues. The CDR3 coding sequence is TGCAGTGCTAGGCCGGGACAGGGGAATTCACCCCTCCACTTT. It is translated as CSARPGQGNSPLHF.

The chain has TRBV25-1 and TRBJ2-3; D uncertain. The V end lost 4 bases, the J end lost 2 bases, and 16 bases lay between the germline ends. The V gene's germline CDR1 is MGHDK and CDR2 SYGVNS. This CDR3 has 16 residues. CDR3 region: CASSAPRSGFTDTQYF. The DNA of the CDR3 is TGTGCCAGCAGTGCCCCCCGTAGTGGGTTCACAGATACGCAGTATTTT.

This clonotype turned up a few times. This chain uses TRBV12-3 or TRBV12-4 with TRBJ1-5, with D uncertain. The CDR3 is made up of 14 amino acids. Trimming took off 3 bases at V and 0 bases at J, with 6 bases between the two ends. CDR3 protein: CASSFAGSNQPQHF. For the CDR3, the DNA is TGTGCCAGCAGTTTTGCAGGTAGCAATCAGCCCCAGCATTTT.

The chain couples TRBV9 to TRBJ2-7, with D tentatively TRBD1 or TRBD2 (5 bases each). Germline V lookup: CDR1 SGDLS, CDR2 YYNGEE. V was trimmed by 0 bases and J by 3 bases, leaving 16 bases between them. The CDR3 has 16 residues. The CDR3 coding sequence is TGTGCCAGCAGCGTAGAATGGGACGGACCCTTCTACGAGCAGTACTTC. Protein sequence: CASSVEWDGPFYEQYF.

This clonotype appeared a single time. The chain employs TRBV15 and TRBJ1-1; no clear D gene. The CDR3 covers 13 residues. V dropped 0 bases and J dropped 1 base, with 3 bases sitting between them. The germline V gene has CDR1 LNHNV and CDR2 YYDKDF (reference sequence). The CDR3 spells CATSRDTNTEAFF. The CDR3 DNA is TGTGCCACCAGCAGAGATACGAACACTGAAGCTTTCTTT.

The rearrangement joins TRBV12-3 or TRBV12-4 to TRBJ2-5, with TRBD2 identical over 11 bases. This CDR3 is built from 16 residues. V shed 5 bases and J 4 bases; nucleotides not matched to a gene: 9. DNA for the CDR3: TGTGCCAGCAGTCCGGGACTAGCGGCCGCTATAGAGACCCAGTACTTC. This translates into CASSPGLAAAIETQYF.

The V gene is TRBV27, the J gene TRBJ2-4, with D possibly called TRBD1 or TRBD2 (5 bases each). The germline gives CDR1 MNHEY, CDR2 SMNVEV (reference sequence). V gave up 0 bases and J gave up 5 bases, with 8 bases separating them. The CDR3 is 14 residues long. DNA of the CDR3: TGTGCCAGCAGTTTATCCGGGACCCAAAACATTCAGTACTTC. It yields the protein CASSLSGTQNIQYF.

J is TRBJ2-7 and V is TRBV27; D is unresolved. Germline V gene sequence: CDR1 MNHEY, CDR2 SMNVEV (reference sequence). This CDR3 is 13 amino acids long. The V end lost 1 base, the J end lost 7 bases, and 11 bases lay between the germline ends. CDR3 sequence reads: CASSLFYPSEQYF. The CDR3, as DNA: TGTGCCAGCAGTTTATTCTACCCCTCTGAGCAGTACTTC.

V gene TRBV3-1 combines with J gene TRBJ1-5; D gene uncertain. Trimming took 1 base from V and 6 from J, leaving 7 bases between them. This CDR3 comprises 13 residues. Germline-derived CDR1 and CDR2 are LGHDT and YNNKEL (reference sequence). CDR3 bases: TGTGCCAGCAGCCAAGGCTTGGGTCAGCCCCAGCATTTT. This sequence encodes CASSQGLGQPQHF.

The rearrangement uses TRBV11-2 and TRBJ2-3; tentatively, D is TRBD2 (6 bases). Germline CDR1 SGHAT, CDR2 FQNNGV. Trimming pared 10 bases from V and 8 bases from J, leaving 22 bases between. This CDR3 is 14 amino acids long. DNA of the CDR3: TGTGCCACCCTCAATGGGACTCGCGGAGGTACGCAGTATTTT. It translates to CATLNGTRGGTQYF.

V gene TRBV7-2 combines with J gene TRBJ1-5; D may be TRBD1 (6 bases). The germline V and J ends were trimmed by 0 bases and 6 bases, with 9 bases remaining between them. CDR3 length: 14 amino acids. Per germline, CDR1 SGHTA and CDR2 FQGNSA. CDR3 DNA: TGTGCCAGCAGCTTAGCCACAGGGCTTCAGCCCCAGCATTTT. Protein sequence: CASSLATGLQPQHF. Full variable domain (outside the CDR3, taken from reference TRBV7-2 and TRBJ1-5): GAGVSQSPSNKVTEKGKDVELRCDPISGHTALYWYRQSLGQGLEFLIYFQGNSAPDKSGLPSDRFSAERTGGSVSTLTIQRTQQEDSAVYLCASSLATGLQPQHFGDGTRLSIL.

This clonotype was observed a handful of times. The chain combines TRBV20-1 with TRBJ1-6, with D possibly being TRBD1 (6 bases). Per germline, CDR1 DFQATT and CDR2 SNEGSKA (reference sequence). This CDR3 spans 14 amino acids. V shed 4 bases and J shed 7 bases, with 14 bases lying between them. This CDR3 is CSATPQGNNSPLHF. CDR3 in DNA: TGCAGTGCTACTCCACAGGGAAACAATTCACCCCTCCACTTT.

This clonotype was seen a few times. The chain uses TRBV20-1 and TRBJ2-3; the D gene is possibly TRBD2 (6 bases). Trimming took off 6 bases at V and 2 bases at J, with 21 bases between the two ends. CDR1 and CDR2 (germline): DFQATT, SNEGSKA (reference sequence). The CDR3 totals 16 residues. CDR3 bases: TGCAGTGCCCTCCGGGACTTCGCCCGAAACACAGATACGCAGTATTTT. This gives the protein CSALRDFARNTDTQYF.

This clonotype has only a few counts. The chain is built from TRBV5-4 and TRBJ1-4; 9 bases are shared with TRBD1. Germline trimming cut 5 bases from V and 7 bases from J; bases unmatched to any gene: 12. Per germline, CDR1 SGHNT and CDR2 YYREEE (reference sequence). This CDR3 has 16 amino acids. CDR3 in DNA: TGTGCCAGCAGTCGATCGGACAGGGGAACGGGTGAAAAACTGTTTTTT. Protein sequence: CASSRSDRGTGEKLFF. The full variable domain, rest sourced from reference TRBV5-4 and TRBJ1-4, is ETGVTQSPTHLIKTRGQQVTLRCSSQSGHNTVSWYQQALGQGPQFIFQYYREEENGRGNFPPRFSGLQFPNYSSELNVNALELDDSALYLCASSRSDRGTGEKLFFGSGTQLSVL.

This clonotype was detected only a few times. The CDR3 loop is CSARVTGEVQPQHF. CDR3 bases: TGCAGTGCTAGAGTAACAGGGGAGGTTCAGCCCCAGCATTTT. The rearrangement joins TRBV20-1 to TRBJ1-5, with 7 bases fitting TRBD1. The CDR3 runs to 14 residues. Germline V gene lookup returns CDR1 DFQATT and CDR2 SNEGSKA (reference sequence). Trimming took 1 base from V and 6 from J; bases not matched to a gene: 6.

In its sample, this clonotype was seen once. This chain joins TRBV7-6 and TRBJ2-3; the D is unclear. The CDR3 sequence is 16 residues long. The germline V and J ends were trimmed by 5 bases and 2 bases, with 17 bases remaining between them. Germline V gene sequence: CDR1 SGHVS, CDR2 FNYEAQ. The CDR3 sequence: CASSKSGDRSTDTQYF. In DNA, the CDR3 is TGTGCCAGCAGCAAGTCAGGAGACCGTTCCACAGATACGCAGTATTTT.

In regard to this clonotype: At one end the junction does not follow the germline gene, possibly because of a read error. V and J are TRBV7-9 and TRBJ2-7; D may be TRBD1 (6 bases). This CDR3 has 13 residues. Germline-derived CDR1 and CDR2 are SEHNR and FQNEAQ (reference sequence). In nucleotides, the CDR3 is TGTGCCAGCAGCCCGGACAGCTCCTACGAGCTGTACTTC. As protein: CASSPDSSYELYF. Variable domain in full (rest from reference TRBV7-9 and TRBJ2-7): DTGVSQNPRHKITKRGQNVTFRCDPISEHNRLYWYRQTLGQGPEFLTYFQNEAQLEKSRLLSDRFSAERPKGSFSTLEIQRTEQGDSAMYLCASSPDSSYELYFGPGTRLTVT.

The V call is TRBV3-1, the J call TRBJ2-1, with D perhaps matching TRBD1 (6 bases). Germline CDR1 is LGHDT and CDR2 is YNNKEL (reference sequence). Trimming cost V 6 bases and J 9 bases, with 15 bases left between them. The CDR3 is 13 residues long. DNA for the CDR3: TGTGCCAGCAGTTCTTCAAGGGGGACTGAGCAGTTCTTC. Protein sequence: CASSSSRGTEQFF.

The chain links TRBV7-8 to TRBJ2-5, with D unresolved. The germline V gene encodes CDR1 SGHVS and CDR2 FQNEAQ. V lost 4 bases and J 2 bases, leaving 17 bases between the germline ends. The CDR3 consists of 16 residues. The CDR3 DNA reads TGTGCCAGCAGCTCCGTGCGGTGGCAGATACAAGAGACCCAGTACTTC. This translates into CASSSVRWQIQETQYF.

This clonotype has just a few counts. The J gene is TRBJ2-2, the V gene TRBV5-1, with a tentative D call TRBD1 (6 bases). Per germline, CDR1 SGHRS and CDR2 YFSETQ. The V end lost 2 bases, the J end lost 7 bases, and 9 bases lay between the germline ends. The CDR3 totals 13 residues. CDR3 DNA: TGCGCCAGCAGCTTCGCGGACAGCGGGGAGCTGTTTTTT. Protein sequence: CASSFADSGELFF. Looking up the rest from reference TRBV5-1 and TRBJ2-2 gives the full variable domain: KAGVTQTPRYLIKTRGQQVTLSCSPISGHRSVSWYQQTPGQGLQFLFEYFSETQRNKGNFPGRFSGRQFSNSRSEMNVSTLELGDSALYLCASSFADSGELFFGEGSRLTVL.